The clone carrying this T cell receptor beta chain was counted only a few times. This sample was included in a study of neurological immune-mediated disorders. TCRdb ran MiXCR on the 5' RACE reads and lists one entry per CDR3 protein. The sample shows 75,000 to 90,000 distinct CDR3 sequences, about a tenth of them seen only once. The CDR3 covers 12 residues. The germline CDR1 and CDR2 sequences are MNHNY and SVGAGI (reference sequence). The chain joins TRBV6-6 to TRBJ2-1; TRBD2 matches 7 bases. The source material was PBMCs. This TCR was sampled from a man aged 35 to 55 in good health. The CDR3 loop reads CATGRARNEQFF. CDR3 DNA sequence: TGTGCTACGGGGAGGGCTAGGAATGAGCAGTTCTTC.